A single sample is the source of the 22 T cell receptor beta chains below, sequenced in a study of technical replicates of blood from several donors. Using immunoSEQ multiplex PCR, the repertoire was profiled, and TCRdb retains in-frame clones only, with some absent. The data contain some 80,000 clones, about 96% of them singletons. Sequenced input: T cells isolated from PBMCs. The receptors shown here come from a human donor in good health.

The chain joins TRBV6-6 to TRBJ2-1, with D unresolved. The CDR3 loop spans 14 amino acids. Between the trimmed V and J ends, which lost 0 bases and 5 bases, there was a span of 8 bases. The V gene's germline CDR1 is MNHNY and CDR2 SVGAGI (reference sequence). CDR3 nucleotides: TGTGCCAGCAGTTACTCAGAGGAGCACAATGAGCAGTTCTTC. Protein: CASSYSEEHNEQFF.

This clone was picked up one time. In nucleotides, the CDR3 is TGTGCCAGCAGTCTACTAGGAAGCGGGAGGACAGATACGCAGTATTTT. Its protein product is CASSLLGSGRTDTQYF. The chain links TRBV27 to TRBJ2-3; 9 bases are a match to TRBD2. V shed 5 bases and J 3 bases; nucleotides not matched to a gene: 9. Germline V gives CDR1 MNHEY, CDR2 SMNVEV (reference sequence). The CDR3 is 16 residues long.

The chain uses TRBV2 and TRBJ1-2; D remains unclear. Germline assignment: CDR1 SNHLY and CDR2 FYNNEI. The length of the CDR3 is 13 residues. Trimming left V 7 bases short and J 0 bases short, with 9 bases between. CDR3 sequence (DNA): TGTGCCAGCACGGGAGTAGCTAACTATGGCTACACCTTC. Encoded protein: CASTGVANYGYTF.

This chain uses TRBV7-9 with TRBJ1-1, with a weak D call TRBD1 (6 bases). The V gene lost 7 bases and the J gene lost 6 bases, with 12 bases spanning the gap. The germline V gene has CDR1 SEHNR and CDR2 FQNEAQ (reference sequence). There are 12 residues in the CDR3. The CDR3 coding sequence is TGTGCCAGCAAGGACAGCCCGCCTGAAGCTTTCTTT. It yields the protein CASKDSPPEAFF.

The chain has TRBV12-5 and TRBJ2-3, with D perhaps matching TRBD2 (6 bases). CDR3 size: 14 residues. Germline V gene data show CDR1 as LGHNT and CDR2 as FRNRAP. Trimming pared 3 bases from V and 0 bases from J, leaving 7 bases between. The CDR3 here is CASGLGTSTDTQYF. In nucleotides, the CDR3 is TGTGCTAGTGGTTTAGGGACTAGCACAGATACGCAGTATTTT.

This clone was detected only a few times. The chain is built from TRBV15 and TRBJ2-2; 8 nucleotides match TRBD2. The CDR3 is 14 residues long. Germline CDR1 and CDR2: LNHNV and YYDKDF (reference sequence). The trim removed 3 bases at V and 7 bases at J, leaving 4 bases unmatched. Here the CDR3 reads CATSSGRDYGELFF. For the CDR3, the DNA is TGTGCCACCAGCAGCGGGAGGGATTACGGGGAGCTGTTTTTT.

This rearrangement joins TRBV4-1 to TRBJ2-2, with 14 nucleotides matching TRBD2. V was pared by 5 bases and J by 6 bases, with 14 bases of the junction left unmatched. Germline assignment: CDR1 MGHRA and CDR2 YSYEKL. The CDR3 is made up of 19 amino acids. This CDR3 is CASSSPGTSGSVLAGELFF. CDR3 DNA sequence: TGCGCCAGCAGCAGCCCCGGGACTAGCGGGAGTGTTTTGGCCGGGGAGCTGTTTTTT.

CDR3 protein: CASRSTSGRGYEQYF. Here the CDR3 DNA reads TGTGCCAGCAGAAGTACTAGCGGGAGAGGGTACGAGCAGTACTTC. The chain has TRBV11-2 and TRBJ2-7; 11 bases match TRBD2. From germline, CDR1 is SGHAT and CDR2 FQNNGV. With 6 bases clipped from V and 4 bases from J, the junction kept 8 bases outside the gene matches. The CDR3 has 15 residues. Using reference TRBV11-2 and TRBJ2-7 for the parts outside the CDR3, the full variable domain is EAGVAQSPRYKIIEKRQSVAFWCNPISGHATLYWYQQILGQGPKLLIQFQNNGVVDDSQLPKDRFSAERLKGVDSTLKIQPAKLEDSAVYLCASRSTSGRGYEQYFGPGTRLTVT.

The genes are TRBV11-3 and TRBJ1-2; no firm D call. The CDR3 sequence is 14 residues long. V was cut by 5 bases and J by 2 bases, with 12 bases left in between. CDR1 is SGHNT and CDR2 is YENEEA in the germline V gene. DNA of the CDR3: TGTGCCAGCAGCACGCCCCCAGGCAACTATGGCTACACCTTC. Protein sequence: CASSTPPGNYGYTF.

V gene TRBV9 combines with J gene TRBJ1-2; D perhaps matches TRBD1 (6 bases). V shed 4 bases and J shed 4 bases, with 14 bases lying between them. This CDR3 contains 14 residues. Germline CDR1 SGDLS, CDR2 YYNGEE. This chain's CDR3 is CASSYGGEGYGYTF. CDR3 nucleotide sequence: TGTGCCAGCAGCTATGGGGGCGAGGGCTATGGCTACACCTTC.

This chain connects TRBV28 to TRBJ2-6; TRBD1 might be the D (6 bases). V lost 6 bases to trimming and J lost 0 bases, with 15 bases between them. Germline V gene lookup returns CDR1 MDHEN and CDR2 SYDVKM. This CDR3 contains 17 residues. CDR3 sequence: CASSSPGQPSGANVLTF. The DNA for the CDR3 is TGTGCCAGCAGCTCCCCCGGACAGCCCTCTGGGGCCAACGTCCTGACTTTC.

The rearrangement uses TRBV5-1 and TRBJ2-3, with D possibly being TRBD2 (6 bases). The germline V gene encodes CDR1 SGHRS and CDR2 YFSETQ. The V end was cut by 2 bases, the J end by 2 bases, with 21 bases between. The CDR3 runs to 18 residues. Here the CDR3 DNA reads TGCGCCAGCAGCTTCTTCGGTCGCGGGATAAGCCCCACAGATACGCAGTATTTT. Encoded protein: CASSFFGRGISPTDTQYF.

The CDR3 spells CASSWSQGEGYTF. CDR3 sequence (DNA): TGTGCCAGCAGCTGGTCCCAGGGGGAAGGCTACACCTTC. The chain joins TRBV5-4 to TRBJ1-2, with 7 bases aligning to TRBD1. The CDR3 covers 13 residues. V dropped 3 bases and J dropped 8; count of bases not matched to a gene: 7. Germline CDR1 and CDR2: SGHNT and YYREEE (reference sequence).

The V call is TRBV6-4, the J call TRBJ2-7; TRBD2 might be the D (6 bases). Between the trimmed V and J ends, which lost 3 bases and 2 bases, there was a span of 8 bases. Germline V lookup: CDR1 MRHNA, CDR2 SNTAGT. This CDR3 contains 13 residues. CDR3 sequence reads: CASSEGRTYEQYF. The CDR3 DNA reads as TGTGCCAGCAGTGAGGGGAGGACCTACGAGCAGTACTTC.

The chain has TRBV6-5 and TRBJ2-1; 9 nucleotides line up with TRBD1. The V segment lost 8 bases and the J segment 7 bases; nucleotides outside the gene matches: 12. Germline loops: CDR1 MNHEY, CDR2 SVGAGI. The CDR3 is made up of 15 amino acids. Written as DNA, the CDR3 is TGTGCCAGCGCCCTTGGGACAGGGACTTGGAATGAGCAGTTCTTC. Translation: CASALGTGTWNEQFF.

The rearrangement uses TRBV7-3 and TRBJ2-2, with a weak D call TRBD2 (5 bases). The CDR3 spans 15 residues. V was trimmed by 1 base and J by 5 bases, leaving 11 bases between them. Germline V gene lookup returns CDR1 SGHTA and CDR2 FQGTGA. CDR3: CASSLRLIGTGELFF. In DNA, the CDR3 is TGTGCCAGCAGCTTAAGACTAATTGGGACCGGGGAGCTGTTTTTT.

The chain couples TRBV19 to TRBJ2-3; TRBD2 matches 11 bases. The CDR3 spans 15 residues. V trimming: 7 bases; J trimming: 1 base; junction bases outside the gene matches: 4. Germline V gene lookup returns CDR1 LNHDA and CDR2 SQIVND (reference sequence). This CDR3 reads CASNSGRAGTDTQYF. The CDR3 DNA is TGTGCCAGTAATAGCGGGAGGGCAGGCACAGATACGCAGTATTTT.

V gene TRBV18 combines with J gene TRBJ1-2, with 7 bases fitting TRBD1. This CDR3 has 16 residues. Unmatched junction bases numbered 10, after V lost 5 bases and J lost 1 base. The germline CDR1 and CDR2 sequences are KGHSH and LQKENI. CDR3 sequence: CASSVRDSGSNYGYTF. The CDR3 coding sequence is TGTGCCAGCTCAGTCCGGGACAGTGGGAGTAACTATGGCTACACCTTC.

The genes are TRBV29-1 and TRBJ1-2; 7 bases match TRBD1. J gave up 0 bases and V 2 bases, and 6 bases lay outside the gene matches. This CDR3 region has 15 residues. The germline CDR1 and CDR2 sequences are SQVTM and ANQGSEA. The DNA for the CDR3 is TGCAGCGTTGAAACGTGGGACAGCCCTAACTATGGCTACACCTTC. The encoded protein is CSVETWDSPNYGYTF.

The chain links TRBV7-9 to TRBJ2-2, with 15 bases lining up with TRBD2. This CDR3 is 18 amino acids long. Trimming removed 5 bases from V and 5 bases from J; junction bases left unmatched: 9. CDR1 is SEHNR and CDR2 is FQNEAQ in the germline V gene (reference sequence). This CDR3 is CASSQGLAGGALTGELFF. The CDR3 nucleotides are TGTGCCAGCAGCCAAGGACTAGCGGGAGGGGCCCTTACCGGGGAGCTGTTTTTT.

This clone was detected only once. The rearrangement uses TRBV4-3 and TRBJ2-3, with 7 bases lining up with TRBD2. CDR1 and CDR2 from the germline V gene are LGHNA and YSLEER. J lost 3 bases, V lost 1 base, and 16 bases had no gene match. The CDR3 is 19 residues long. The CDR3 nucleotides are TGCGCCAGCAGCCAAGGTCTGGTTTATTGGGAGGGTGTGACAGATACGCAGTATTTT. Its translation is CASSQGLVYWEGVTDTQYF.

The chain has TRBV9 and TRBJ1-4; the D is unclear. Trimming shortened V by 1 base and J by 1 base, and 8 bases separated the two germline ends. CDR1 and CDR2 from the germline V gene are SGDLS and YYNGEE. This CDR3 is built from 15 residues. The CDR3 here is CASSVSTGTNEKLFF. CDR3 bases: TGTGCCAGCAGCGTATCGACTGGAACTAATGAAAAACTGTTTTTT.